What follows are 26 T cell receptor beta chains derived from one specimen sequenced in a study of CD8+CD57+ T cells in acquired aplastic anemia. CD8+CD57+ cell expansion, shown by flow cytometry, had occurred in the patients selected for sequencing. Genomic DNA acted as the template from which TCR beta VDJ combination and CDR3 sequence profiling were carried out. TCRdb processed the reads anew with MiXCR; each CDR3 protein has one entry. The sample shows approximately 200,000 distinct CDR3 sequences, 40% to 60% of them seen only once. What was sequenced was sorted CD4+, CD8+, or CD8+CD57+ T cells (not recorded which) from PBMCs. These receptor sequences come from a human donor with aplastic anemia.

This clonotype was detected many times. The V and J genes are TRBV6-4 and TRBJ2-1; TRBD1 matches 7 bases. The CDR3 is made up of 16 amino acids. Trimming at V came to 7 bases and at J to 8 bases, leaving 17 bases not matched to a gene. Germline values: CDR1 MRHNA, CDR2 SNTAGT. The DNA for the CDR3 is TGTGCCAGCACGATCGTGGCTAGGGGGCTTTCGGATGAGCAGTTCTTC. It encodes CASTIVARGLSDEQFF.

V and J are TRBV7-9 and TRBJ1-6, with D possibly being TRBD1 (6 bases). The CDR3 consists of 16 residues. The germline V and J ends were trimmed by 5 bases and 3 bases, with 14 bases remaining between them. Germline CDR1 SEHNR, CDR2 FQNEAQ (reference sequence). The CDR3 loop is CASSQGQLNYNSPLHF. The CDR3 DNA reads TGTGCCAGCAGCCAGGGGCAGTTAAACTATAATTCACCCCTCCACTTT.

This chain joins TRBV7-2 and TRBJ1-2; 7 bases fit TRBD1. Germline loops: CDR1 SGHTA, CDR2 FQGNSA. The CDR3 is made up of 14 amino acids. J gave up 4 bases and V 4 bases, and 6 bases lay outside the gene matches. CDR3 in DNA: TGTGCCAGCAGCTCTGCCGGACAGGTCTATGGCTACACCTTC. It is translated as CASSSAGQVYGYTF.

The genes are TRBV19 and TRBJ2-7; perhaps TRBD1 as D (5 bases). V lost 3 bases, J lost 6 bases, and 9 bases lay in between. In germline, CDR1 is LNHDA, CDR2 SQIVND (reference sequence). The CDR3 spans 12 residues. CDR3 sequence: CASSIVGAEQYF. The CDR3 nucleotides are TGTGCCAGTAGTATCGTAGGGGCCGAGCAGTACTTC.

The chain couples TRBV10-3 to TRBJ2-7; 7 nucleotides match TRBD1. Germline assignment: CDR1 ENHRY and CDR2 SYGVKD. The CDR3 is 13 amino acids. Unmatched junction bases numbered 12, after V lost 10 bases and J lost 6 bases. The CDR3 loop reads CASSHKGASEQYF. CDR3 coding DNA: TGTGCCAGCAGCCACAAGGGGGCGAGCGAGCAGTACTTC.

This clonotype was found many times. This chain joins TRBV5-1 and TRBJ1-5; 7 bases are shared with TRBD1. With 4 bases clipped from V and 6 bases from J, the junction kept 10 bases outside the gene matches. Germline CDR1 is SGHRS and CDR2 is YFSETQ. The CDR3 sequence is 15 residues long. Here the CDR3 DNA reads TGCGCCAGCAGCCCGTACACAGGGGAGAGTCAGCCCCAGCATTTT. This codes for CASSPYTGESQPQHF. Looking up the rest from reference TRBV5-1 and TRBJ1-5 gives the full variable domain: KAGVTQTPRYLIKTRGQQVTLSCSPISGHRSVSWYQQTPGQGLQFLFEYFSETQRNKGNFPGRFSGRQFSNSRSEMNVSTLELGDSALYLCASSPYTGESQPQHFGDGTRLSIL.

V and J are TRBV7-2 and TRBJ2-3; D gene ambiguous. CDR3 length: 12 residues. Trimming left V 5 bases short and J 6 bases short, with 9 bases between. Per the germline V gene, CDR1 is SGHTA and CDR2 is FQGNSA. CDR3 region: CASSPYFDTQYF. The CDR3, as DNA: TGTGCCAGCAGCCCTTATTTCGATACGCAGTATTTT.

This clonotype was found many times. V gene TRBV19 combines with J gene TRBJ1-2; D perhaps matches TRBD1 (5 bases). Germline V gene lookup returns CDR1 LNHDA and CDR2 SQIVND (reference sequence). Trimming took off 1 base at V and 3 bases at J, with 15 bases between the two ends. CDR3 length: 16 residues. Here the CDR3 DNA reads TGTGCCAGTAGTATAGCCCCCGGGGACGCGTACTATGGCTACACCTTC. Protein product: CASSIAPGDAYYGYTF. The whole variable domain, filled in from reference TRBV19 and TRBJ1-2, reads DGGITQSPKYLFRKEGQNVTLSCEQNLNHDAMYWYRQDPGQGLRLIYYSQIVNDFQKGDIAEGYSVSREKKESFPLTVTSAQKNPTAFYLCASSIAPGDAYYGYTFGSGTRLTVV.

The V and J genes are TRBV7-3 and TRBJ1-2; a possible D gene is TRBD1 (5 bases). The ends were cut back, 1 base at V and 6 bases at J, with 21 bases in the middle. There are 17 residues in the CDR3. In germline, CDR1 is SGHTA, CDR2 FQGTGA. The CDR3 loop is CASSLITNTGTKNGYTF. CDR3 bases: TGTGCCAGCAGCTTAATCACGAACACCGGGACGAAAAATGGCTACACCTTC.

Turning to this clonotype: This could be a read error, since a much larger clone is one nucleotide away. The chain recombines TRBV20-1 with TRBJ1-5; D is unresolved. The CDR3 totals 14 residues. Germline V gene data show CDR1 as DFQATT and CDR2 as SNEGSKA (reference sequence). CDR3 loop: CSADQVNSNQLQHF. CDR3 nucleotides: TGCAGTGCTGACCAGGTGAATAGCAATCAGCTCCAGCATTTT.

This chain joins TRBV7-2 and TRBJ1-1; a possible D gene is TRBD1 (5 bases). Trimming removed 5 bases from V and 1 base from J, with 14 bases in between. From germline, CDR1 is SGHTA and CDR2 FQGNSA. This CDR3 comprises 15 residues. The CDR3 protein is CASSPWGGRNTEAFF. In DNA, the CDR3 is TGTGCCAGCAGCCCCTGGGGGGGAAGGAACACTGAAGCTTTCTTT.

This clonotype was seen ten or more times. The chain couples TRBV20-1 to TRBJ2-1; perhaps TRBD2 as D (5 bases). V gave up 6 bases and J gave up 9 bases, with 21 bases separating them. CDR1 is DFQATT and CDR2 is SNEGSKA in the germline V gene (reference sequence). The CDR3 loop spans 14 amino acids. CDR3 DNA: TGCAGTGCACAAACTAGTTCACGAACGAGTGAGCAGTTCTTC. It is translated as CSAQTSSRTSEQFF.

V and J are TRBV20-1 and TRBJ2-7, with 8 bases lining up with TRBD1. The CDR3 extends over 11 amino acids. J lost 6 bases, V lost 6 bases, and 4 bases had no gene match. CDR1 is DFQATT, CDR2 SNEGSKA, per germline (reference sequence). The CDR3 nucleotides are TGCAGTGCCCAGGGGGCGGGCGAGCAGTACTTC. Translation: CSAQGAGEQYF.

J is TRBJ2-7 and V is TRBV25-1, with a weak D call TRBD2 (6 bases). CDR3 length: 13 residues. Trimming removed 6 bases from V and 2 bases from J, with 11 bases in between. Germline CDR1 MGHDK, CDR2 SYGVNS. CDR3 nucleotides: TGTGCCAGCAGCGCGGGACTGACCTACGAGCAGTACTTC. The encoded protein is CASSAGLTYEQYF.

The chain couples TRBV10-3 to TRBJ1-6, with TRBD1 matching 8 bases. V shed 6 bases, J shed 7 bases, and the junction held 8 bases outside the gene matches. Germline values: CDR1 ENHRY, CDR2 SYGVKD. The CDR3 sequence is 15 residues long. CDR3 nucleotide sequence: TGTGCCATCAGGCAACAGACAGGGGACAATTCACCCCTCCACTTT. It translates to CAIRQQTGDNSPLHF.

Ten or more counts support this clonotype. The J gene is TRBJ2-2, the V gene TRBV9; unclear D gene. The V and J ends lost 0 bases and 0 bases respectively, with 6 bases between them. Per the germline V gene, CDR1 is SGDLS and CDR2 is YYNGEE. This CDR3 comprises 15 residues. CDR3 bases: TGTGCCAGCAGCGTAGGAGTGGCGAACACCGGGGAGCTGTTTTTT. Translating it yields CASSVGVANTGELFF.

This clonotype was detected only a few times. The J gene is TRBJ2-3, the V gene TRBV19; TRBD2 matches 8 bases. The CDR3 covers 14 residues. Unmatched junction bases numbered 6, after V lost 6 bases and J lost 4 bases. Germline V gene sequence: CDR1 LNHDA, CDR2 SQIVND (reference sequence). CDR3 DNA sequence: TGTGCCAGTAGAACGGCGGGAGGTTCAGATACGCAGTATTTT. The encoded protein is CASRTAGGSDTQYF. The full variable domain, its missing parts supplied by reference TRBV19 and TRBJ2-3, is DGGITQSPKYLFRKEGQNVTLSCEQNLNHDAMYWYRQDPGQGLRLIYYSQIVNDFQKGDIAEGYSVSREKKESFPLTVTSAQKNPTAFYLCASRTAGGSDTQYFGPGTRLTVL.

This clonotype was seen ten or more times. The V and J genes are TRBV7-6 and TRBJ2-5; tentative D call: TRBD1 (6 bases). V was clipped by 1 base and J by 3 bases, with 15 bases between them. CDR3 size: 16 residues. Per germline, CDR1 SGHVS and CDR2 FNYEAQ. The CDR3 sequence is CASSLDRTAVKETQYF. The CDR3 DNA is TGTGCCAGCAGCTTAGATCGGACAGCCGTAAAAGAGACCCAGTACTTC.

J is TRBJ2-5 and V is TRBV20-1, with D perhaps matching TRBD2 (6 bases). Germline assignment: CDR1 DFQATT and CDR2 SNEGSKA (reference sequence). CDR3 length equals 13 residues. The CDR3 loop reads CSVAGSLQETQYF. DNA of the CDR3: TGCAGCGTTGCGGGGTCACTTCAAGAGACCCAGTACTTC.

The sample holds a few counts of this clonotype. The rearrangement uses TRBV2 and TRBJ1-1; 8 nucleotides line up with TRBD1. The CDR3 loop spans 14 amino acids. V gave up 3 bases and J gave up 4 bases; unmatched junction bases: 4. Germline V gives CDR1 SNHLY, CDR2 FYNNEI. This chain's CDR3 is CASSDLQGGTEAFF. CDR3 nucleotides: TGTGCCAGCAGTGACTTACAGGGGGGCACTGAAGCTTTCTTT.

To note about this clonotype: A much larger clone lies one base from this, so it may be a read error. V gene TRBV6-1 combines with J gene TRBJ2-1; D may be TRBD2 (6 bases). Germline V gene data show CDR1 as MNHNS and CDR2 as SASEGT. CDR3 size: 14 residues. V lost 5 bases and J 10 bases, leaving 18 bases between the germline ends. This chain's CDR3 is CASSYSGGTYEQFF. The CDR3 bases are TGTGCCAGCAGTTACTCCGGGGGAACCTACGAGCAGTTCTTC.

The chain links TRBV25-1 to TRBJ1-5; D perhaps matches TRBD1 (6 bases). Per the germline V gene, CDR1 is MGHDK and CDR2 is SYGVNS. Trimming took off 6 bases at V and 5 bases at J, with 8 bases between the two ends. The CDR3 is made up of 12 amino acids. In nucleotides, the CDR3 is TGTGCCAGCAGACAGGGCTATCAGCCCCAGCATTTT. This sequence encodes CASRQGYQPQHF.

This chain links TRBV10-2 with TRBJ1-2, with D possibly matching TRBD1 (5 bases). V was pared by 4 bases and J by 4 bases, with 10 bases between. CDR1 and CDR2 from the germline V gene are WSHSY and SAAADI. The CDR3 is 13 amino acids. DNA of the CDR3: TGCGCCAGCAGTGGGGGCCAGAGCTATGGCTACACCTTC. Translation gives CASSGGQSYGYTF.

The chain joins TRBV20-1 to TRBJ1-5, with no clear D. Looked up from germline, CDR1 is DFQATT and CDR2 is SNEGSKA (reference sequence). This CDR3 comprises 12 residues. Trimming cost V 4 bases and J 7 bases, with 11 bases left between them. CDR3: CSATDGRQPQHF. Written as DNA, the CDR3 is TGCAGTGCTACGGACGGGAGGCAGCCCCAGCATTTT.

DNA for the CDR3: TGCAGTGCTAGCGTCGGGGGAGGCTACACCTTC. It yields the protein CSASVGGGYTF. The chain couples TRBV20-1 to TRBJ1-2; D possibly corresponds to TRBD1 (5 bases). The V gene lost 3 bases and the J gene lost 8 bases, with 10 bases spanning the gap. CDR3 length equals 11 residues. CDR1 and CDR2 (germline): DFQATT, SNEGSKA (reference sequence).

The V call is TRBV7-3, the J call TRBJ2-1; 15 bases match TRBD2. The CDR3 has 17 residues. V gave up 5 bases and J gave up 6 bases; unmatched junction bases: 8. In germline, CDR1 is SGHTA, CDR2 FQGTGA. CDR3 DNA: TGTGCCAGCAGCCCTGGGAGGACTAGCGGGGGGGCCAATGAGCAGTTCTTC. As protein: CASSPGRTSGGANEQFF.